The source of this TCR beta chain is a study of identical twins. The V end lost 4 bases, the J end lost 0 bases, and 15 bases lay between the germline ends. CDR1 and CDR2 from the germline V gene are SGHRS and YFSETQ. This CDR3 has 16 amino acids. This clonotype was seen a few times. The antigen remains undetermined. Unique molecular identifiers were present on the cDNA, which also gained a universal primer site by template switching. Each CDR3 protein gets one entry after TCRdb re-called the 5' RACE reads with MiXCR. The sample carries around 490,000 distinct CDR3 sequences, about a fifth recorded once. Study results and caveats: Rather than following the same donors, the conclusions depended on cross-sectional statistical analysis. Invariant MAIT and iNKT cells are populations that could partly confound zero-insertion analyses. Carriage of fewer insertions was seen in abundant cord blood beta clonotypes, whereas memory repertoires showed none.

Separately, the same data were catalogued under a study of yellow fever vaccine responses in identical twins.

The chain has TRBV5-1 and TRBJ2-3, with a tentative D call TRBD2 (6 bases). The source of this sequence is a woman aged 18-29 years in good health. The sequenced sample was CD4+ T cells sorted from blood. The CDR3 spells CASSTLPGLSTDTQYF. Here the CDR3 DNA reads TGCGCCAGCAGCACTCTTCCGGGACTCAGCACAGATACGCAGTATTTT.